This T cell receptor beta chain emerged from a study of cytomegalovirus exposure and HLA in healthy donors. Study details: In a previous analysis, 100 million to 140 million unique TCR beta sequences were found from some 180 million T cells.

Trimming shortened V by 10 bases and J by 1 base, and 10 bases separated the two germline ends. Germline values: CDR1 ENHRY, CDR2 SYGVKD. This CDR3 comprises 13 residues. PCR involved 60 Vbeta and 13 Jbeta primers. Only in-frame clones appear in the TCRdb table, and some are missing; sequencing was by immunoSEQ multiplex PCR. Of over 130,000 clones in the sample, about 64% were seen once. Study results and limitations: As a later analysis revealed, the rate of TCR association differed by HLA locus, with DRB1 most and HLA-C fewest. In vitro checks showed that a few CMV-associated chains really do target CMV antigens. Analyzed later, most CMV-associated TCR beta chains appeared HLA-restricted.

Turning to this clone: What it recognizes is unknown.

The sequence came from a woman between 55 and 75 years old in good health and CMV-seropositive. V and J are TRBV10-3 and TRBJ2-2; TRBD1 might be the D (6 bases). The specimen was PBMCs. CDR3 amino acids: CASLGQNTGELFF. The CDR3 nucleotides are TGTGCCAGCTTGGGACAGAACACCGGGGAGCTGTTTTTT.